This entry lists 8 T cell receptor beta chains sequenced from one sample in a study of cytomegalovirus exposure and HLA in healthy donors. 60 Vbeta and 13 Jbeta primers were used in PCR. Sequencing used immunoSEQ multiplex PCR; TCRdb keeps in-frame clones, though not all of them. The table shows about 110,000 clones, with approximately 85% occurring only once. The sample was PBMCs. Receptors originate from a man aged 50 or older in good health and CMV-seronegative.

The chain combines TRBV7-2 with TRBJ1-2; no definite D call. CDR1 and CDR2 from the germline V gene are SGHTA and FQGNSA. The V end lost 2 bases, the J end lost 3 bases, and 10 bases lay between the germline ends. This CDR3 is 14 amino acids long. CDR3 in DNA: TGTGCCAGCAGCTTACGCCTGCGGGACTATGGCTACACCTTC. Translated, it gives CASSLRLRDYGYTF.

The V and J genes are TRBV6-5 and TRBJ2-7; TRBD2 agrees at 7 bases. This CDR3 has 14 residues. CDR1 is MNHEY, CDR2 SVGAGI, per germline. With V trimmed by 10 bases and J by 0 bases, 9 bases remained unmatched. CDR3 DNA sequence: TGTGCCACTGTGGGAGGGCGAAGCTCCTACGAGCAGTACTTC. Its translation: CATVGGRSSYEQYF.

The rearrangement joins TRBV5-1 to TRBJ2-2; TRBD2 aligns across 8 bases. Germline assignment: CDR1 SGHRS and CDR2 YFSETQ. Trimming removed 3 bases from V and 2 bases from J; junction bases left unmatched: 3. The CDR3 contains 15 residues. As DNA, the CDR3 is TGCGCCAGCAGCTCCGGGACTAGAAACACCGGGGAGCTGTTTTTT. Amino acid sequence: CASSSGTRNTGELFF.

The genes are TRBV6-5 and TRBJ2-1, with a tentative D call TRBD1 (6 bases). The CDR3 totals 12 residues. Germline V CDR1 and CDR2: MNHEY, SVGAGI. V was cut by 6 bases and J by 4 bases, with 7 bases left in between. CDR3 bases: TGTGCCAGCAGACAGGGTTACAATGAGCAGTTCTTC. Its protein product is CASRQGYNEQFF.

This clone has a handful of counts. The chain joins TRBV6-5 to TRBJ1-1; 7 nucleotides align to TRBD1. The length of the CDR3 is 14 residues. With 6 bases clipped from V and 2 bases from J, the junction kept 6 bases outside the gene matches. In germline, CDR1 is MNHEY, CDR2 SVGAGI. CDR3 amino acids: CASRFDRVNTEAFF. CDR3 bases: TGTGCCAGCAGATTCGACAGGGTAAACACTGAAGCTTTCTTT.

The rearrangement joins TRBV30 to TRBJ1-2, with D maybe TRBD1 (6 bases). V dropped 0 bases and J dropped 8 bases, with 19 bases sitting between them. CDR1 is GTSNPN, CDR2 SVGIG, per germline (reference sequence). The CDR3 spans 15 residues. CDR3 sequence reads: CAWSVLTGSLGGYTF. The CDR3 region has the DNA TGTGCCTGGAGTGTATTAACAGGGAGCTTGGGAGGCTACACCTTC. Full variable domain (outside the CDR3, taken from reference TRBV30 and TRBJ1-2): SQTIHQWPATLVQPVGSPLSLECTVEGTSNPNLYWYRQAAGRGLQLLFYSVGIGQISSEVPQNLSASRPQDRQFILSSKKLLLSDSGFYLCAWSVLTGSLGGYTFGSGTRLTVV.

The chain carries TRBV15 and TRBJ1-6, with D unclear. Germline lookup yields CDR1 LNHNV and CDR2 YYDKDF (reference sequence). Trimming removed 1 base from V and 7 bases from J, with 11 bases in between. This CDR3 spans 15 amino acids. The CDR3 DNA sequence: TGTGCCACCAGCAGAGGGGTGCTGGGCAATTCACCCCTCCACTTT. Protein: CATSRGVLGNSPLHF.

The rearrangement joins TRBV7-8 to TRBJ2-5, with TRBD1 identical over 7 bases. V trimming: 5 bases; J trimming: 1 base; junction bases outside the gene matches: 4. Germline V gene lookup returns CDR1 SGHVS and CDR2 FQNEAQ. This CDR3 comprises 14 residues. The chain's CDR3 is CASSPGQIQETQYF. The CDR3 nucleotides are TGTGCCAGCAGCCCGGGACAGATCCAAGAGACCCAGTACTTC.